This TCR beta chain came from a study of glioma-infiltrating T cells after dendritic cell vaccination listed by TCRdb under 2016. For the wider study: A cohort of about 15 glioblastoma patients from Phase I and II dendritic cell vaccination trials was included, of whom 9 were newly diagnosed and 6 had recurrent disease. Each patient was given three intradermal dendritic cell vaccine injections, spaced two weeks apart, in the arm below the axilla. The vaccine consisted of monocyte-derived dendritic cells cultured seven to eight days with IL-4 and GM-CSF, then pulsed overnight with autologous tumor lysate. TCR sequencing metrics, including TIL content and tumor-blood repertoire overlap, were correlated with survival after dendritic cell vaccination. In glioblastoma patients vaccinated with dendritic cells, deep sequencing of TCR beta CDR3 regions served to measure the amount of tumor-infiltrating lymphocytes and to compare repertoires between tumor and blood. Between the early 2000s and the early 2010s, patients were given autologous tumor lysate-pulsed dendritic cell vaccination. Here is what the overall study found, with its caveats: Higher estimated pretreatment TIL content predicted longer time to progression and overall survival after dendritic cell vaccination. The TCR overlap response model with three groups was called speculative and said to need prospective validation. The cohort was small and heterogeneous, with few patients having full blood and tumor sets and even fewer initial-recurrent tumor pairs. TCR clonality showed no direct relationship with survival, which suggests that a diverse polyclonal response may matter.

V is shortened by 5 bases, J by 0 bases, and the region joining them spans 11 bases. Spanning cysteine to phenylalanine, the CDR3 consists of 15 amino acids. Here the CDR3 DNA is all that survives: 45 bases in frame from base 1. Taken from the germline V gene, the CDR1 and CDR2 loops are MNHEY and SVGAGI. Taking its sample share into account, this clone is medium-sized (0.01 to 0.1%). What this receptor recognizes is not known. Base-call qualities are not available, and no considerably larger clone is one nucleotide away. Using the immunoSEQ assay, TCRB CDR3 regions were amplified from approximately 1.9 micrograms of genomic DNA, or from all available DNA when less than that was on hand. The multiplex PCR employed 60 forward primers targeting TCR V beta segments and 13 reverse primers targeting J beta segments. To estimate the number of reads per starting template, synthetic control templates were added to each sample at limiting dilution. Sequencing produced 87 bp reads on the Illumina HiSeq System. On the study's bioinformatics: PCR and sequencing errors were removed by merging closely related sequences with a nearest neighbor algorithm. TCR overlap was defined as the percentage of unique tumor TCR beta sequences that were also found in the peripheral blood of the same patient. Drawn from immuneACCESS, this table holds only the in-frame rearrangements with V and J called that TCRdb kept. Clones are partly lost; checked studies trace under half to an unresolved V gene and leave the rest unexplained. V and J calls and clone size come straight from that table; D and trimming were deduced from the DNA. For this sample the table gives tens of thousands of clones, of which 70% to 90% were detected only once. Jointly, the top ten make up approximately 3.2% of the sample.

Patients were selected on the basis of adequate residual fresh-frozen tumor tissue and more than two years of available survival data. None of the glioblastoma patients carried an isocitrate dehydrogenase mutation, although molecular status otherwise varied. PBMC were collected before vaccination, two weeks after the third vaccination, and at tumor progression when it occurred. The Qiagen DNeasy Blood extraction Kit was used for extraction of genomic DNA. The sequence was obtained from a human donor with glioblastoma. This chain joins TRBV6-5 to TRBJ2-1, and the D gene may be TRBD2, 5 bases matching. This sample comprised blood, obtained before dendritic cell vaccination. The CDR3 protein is CASSSGTSSYNEQFF. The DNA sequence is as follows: TGTGCCAGCAGTAGCGGCACGAGCTCCTACAATGAGCAGTTCTTC.